Listed below are T cell receptor beta chains from one sample, sequenced in a study of T cell responses to AZD1222 COVID-19 vaccine. Assay used: immunoSEQ multiplex PCR; TCRdb lists only in-frame clones, some missing. The table includes approximately 110,000 clones, roughly nine tenths detected once. The sequences come from peripheral blood, collected on day 0 of AZD1222 vaccination. The receptors were gathered from an adult in good health. Each CDR3 is given with its conserved first and last residue. A D gene is named only where the DNA matches it firmly. Some rows mark clone size as missing; the rest say once, few, many or name a class of expanded clone.

clone size,V gene,J gene,D gene,CDR3 protein,CDR3 DNA
.,TRBV10-3,TRBJ1-5,.,CAISAGDKANQPQHF,TGTGCCATCAGTGCAGGGGACAAGGCCAATCAGCCCCAGCATTTT
once,TRBV10-1,TRBJ2-1,.,CASSDADQGRSYNEQFF,TGCGCCAGCAGTGACGCAGACCAGGGGAGGTCCTACAATGAGCAGTTCTTC
.,TRBV28,TRBJ2-4,TRBD1,CASSLAGTGENIQYF,TGTGCCAGCAGTCTGGCCGGGACAGGGGAGAACATTCAGTACTTC
once,TRBV4-2,TRBJ2-5,TRBD1,CASSQLRGQGLRGETQYF,TGTGCCAGCAGCCAGCTCCGGGGACAGGGTTTGAGGGGAGAGACCCAGTACTTC
.,TRBV7-9,TRBJ1-5,TRBD1,CASSLAGTGSTQPQHF,TGTGCCAGCAGCTTGGCCGGGACAGGGTCGACTCAGCCCCAGCATTTT
.,TRBV5-4,TRBJ1-2,TRBD1,CASSPRRQQGATYGYTF,TGTGCCAGCAGCCCACGGAGACAACAGGGGGCGACGTATGGCTACACCTTC
.,TRBV29-1,TRBJ2-3,.,CSVMAPGRDTQYF,TGCAGCGTTATGGCACCGGGGCGAGATACGCAGTATTTT
.,TRBV10-3,TRBJ2-5,.,CAISEVNRVGYQETQYF,TGTGCCATCAGTGAGGTTAACAGGGTTGGGTACCAAGAGACCCAGTACTTC
.,TRBV30,TRBJ1-6,.,CAWSVQSYNSPLHF,TGTGCCTGGAGTGTACAGTCCTATAATTCACCCCTCCACTTT
.,TRBV29-1,TRBJ2-2,.,CSVPQSNTGELFF,TGCAGCGTCCCGCAGTCGAACACCGGGGAGCTGTTTTTT
.,TRBV3-1/TRBV3-2,TRBJ2-7,.,CASSQGRGTYEQYF,TGTGCCAGCAGCCAGGGACGGGGGACCTACGAGCAGTACTTC
.,TRBV10-3,TRBJ2-7,TRBD1,CAIQGTGGDEQYF,TGTGCCATCCAAGGGACAGGGGGCGACGAGCAGTACTTC
.,TRBV10-2,TRBJ1-2,TRBD1,CASSSTGDYGYTF,TGCGCCAGCAGTTCGACAGGGGACTATGGCTACACCTTC
.,TRBV6-4,TRBJ2-2,.,CASRDANTGELFF,TGTGCCAGCAGAGACGCGAACACCGGGGAGCTGTTTTTT
.,TRBV29-1,TRBJ2-1,.,CSVDSLGKGQFF,TGCAGCGTTGATAGCTTGGGAAAAGGGCAGTTCTTC
.,TRBV27,TRBJ2-1,.,CASSLTGWTEQFF,TGTGCCAGCAGTCTTACAGGGTGGACTGAGCAGTTCTTC
.,TRBV12-5,TRBJ1-2,.,CASGSGFDGYTF,TGTGCTAGTGGCTCGGGATTTGATGGCTACACCTTC
.,TRBV20-1,TRBJ1-2,.,CSARGVDGYTF,TGCAGTGCTAGAGGGGTAGATGGCTACACCTTC
.,TRBV28,TRBJ1-1,.,CASSGVIKNTEAFF,TGTGCCAGCAGTGGGGTTATTAAGAACACTGAAGCTTTCTTT
once,TRBV19,TRBJ2-3,.,CASSGVGGDTQYF,TGTGCCAGTAGCGGGGTTGGTGGAGATACGCAGTATTTT
.,TRBV2,TRBJ2-7,.,CAGGVAYEQYF,TGTGCCGGAGGGGTTGCCTACGAGCAGTACTTC
.,TRBV19,TRBJ1-1,TRBD1,CASTVTGVDTEAFF,TGTGCCAGTACCGTGACAGGGGTCGACACTGAAGCTTTCTTT
.,TRBV5-1,TRBJ1-3,TRBD1,CASSLDPDRAGGNTIYF,TGCGCCAGCAGCTTGGATCCGGACAGGGCAGGTGGAAACACCATATATTTT
.,TRBV19,TRBJ1-1,.,CASSIAYNLGPPRLGAFF,TGTGCCAGTAGTATCGCATATAATCTAGGCCCTCCGAGGTTAGGGGCTTTCTTT
few,TRBV24-1,TRBJ2-1,TRBD1,CATSDRQGPNEQFF,TGTGCCACCAGTGACCGACAGGGGCCCAATGAGCAGTTCTTC
.,TRBV4-2,TRBJ2-3,.,CASSQDVEGALDTQYF,TGTGCCAGCAGCCAAGATGTGGAGGGGGCGTTGGATACGCAGTATTTT
.,TRBV30,TRBJ1-3,.,CAWSRSSNSGNTIYF,TGTGCCTGGAGTCGCAGTTCTAACTCTGGAAACACCATATATTTT
.,TRBV29-1,TRBJ1-5,.,CSVESGNGQPQHF,TGCAGCGTTGAATCAGGGAATGGACAGCCCCAGCATTTT
once,TRBV5-1,TRBJ1-3,.,CASSPGGGNTIYF,TGCGCCAGCAGCCCGGGGGGCGGAAACACCATATATTTT
.,TRBV19,TRBJ2-4,TRBD2,CASSRSGTSGGAGIQYF,TGTGCCAGTAGTCGATCCGGGACTAGCGGGGGGGCCGGCATTCAGTACTTC
.,TRBV6-5,TRBJ2-3,.,CASSYLRGTDTQYF,TGTGCCAGCAGTTACCTCCGCGGCACAGATACGCAGTATTTT
.,TRBV19,TRBJ2-1,TRBD2,CAIGASGGDEQFF,TGTGCCATCGGGGCCTCGGGGGGGGATGAGCAGTTCTTC
.,TRBV3-1/TRBV3-2,TRBJ2-2,.,CASSGRGELFF,TGTGCCAGCAGCGGACGTGGGGAGCTGTTTTTT
.,TRBV7-8,TRBJ2-3,TRBD2,CASSLVSSGPSDTQYF,TGTGCCAGCAGCTTAGTGTCTAGCGGGCCCTCAGATACGCAGTATTTT
.,TRBV28,TRBJ2-1,TRBD2,CASSLQLAVNRNEQFF,TGTGCCAGCAGTTTACAACTAGCGGTAAATAGAAATGAGCAGTTCTTC
.,TRBV6-5,TRBJ2-3,.,CASSMGSTDTQYF,TGTGCCAGCAGTATGGGGAGCACAGATACGCAGTATTTT
.,TRBV4-1,TRBJ2-1,.,CASSQDIGLHYNEQFF,TGCGCCAGCAGCCAAGATATAGGACTACACTACAATGAGCAGTTCTTC
.,TRBV10-1,TRBJ1-3,.,CASSESSAGNTIYF,TGCGCCAGCAGTGAGAGCTCAGCGGGAAACACCATATATTTT
.,TRBV5-6,TRBJ2-1,.,CASSLEQQASSYNEQFF,TGTGCCAGCAGCTTGGAACAGCAAGCGAGCTCCTACAATGAGCAGTTCTTC
few,TRBV9,TRBJ2-3,TRBD2,CASSVGLAGGTQYF,TGTGCCAGCAGCGTAGGGCTAGCGGGAGGCACGCAGTATTTT
.,TRBV6-5,TRBJ1-5,.,CASRNWGQPQHF,TGTGCCAGCAGGAACTGGGGTCAGCCCCAGCATTTT
.,TRBV21-1,TRBJ2-7,.,CASSNGWGQTPGEQYF,TGTGCCAGCAGCAATGGTTGGGGACAGACCCCAGGGGAGCAGTACTTC
.,TRBV10-3,TRBJ1-2,TRBD1,CAIRRQGAEGGYTF,TGTGCCATCAGGAGACAGGGGGCGGAAGGCGGCTACACCTTC